This entry lists 21 T cell receptor beta chains sequenced from one sample in a study of T cells in localized non-small cell lung cancer. Profiled with immunoSEQ multiplex PCR; TCRdb holds only in-frame clones, not every one. Of nearly 40,000 clones in the sample, around 87% were seen once. Material: peripheral blood, obtained before any cancer treatment. The receptors originated from a man aged 18 to 49 with stage I lung adenocarcinoma.

The chain carries TRBV5-1 and TRBJ2-5; 13 bases align to TRBD2. CDR1 is SGHRS and CDR2 is YFSETQ in the germline V gene. V lost 0 bases and J lost 5; bases outside the gene matches: 4. The CDR3 extends over 16 amino acids. CDR3 bases: TGCGCCAGCAGCTTGGGAGGACTAGCGGGGGCCGAGACCCAGTACTTC. Translated, it gives CASSLGGLAGAETQYF.

The chain carries TRBV2 and TRBJ1-1, with D perhaps matching TRBD1 (5 bases). Germline-derived CDR1 and CDR2 are SNHLY and FYNNEI. V was pared by 0 bases and J by 3 bases, with 14 bases between. This CDR3 is 16 amino acids long. CDR3 amino acids: CASSEATGRVYTEAFF. The DNA of the CDR3 is TGTGCCAGCAGTGAAGCAACGGGGCGGGTCTACACTGAAGCTTTCTTT.

The chain combines TRBV7-9 with TRBJ1-3; D gene ambiguous. The CDR3 is 14 residues long. Germline-derived CDR1 and CDR2 are SEHNR and FQNEAQ (reference sequence). Trimming cost V 7 bases and J 1 base, with 11 bases left between them. The CDR3 DNA reads as TGTGCCAGCACGGAGGAAATATCTGGAAACACCATATATTTT. Translating gives CASTEEISGNTIYF. The full variable domain, its missing parts supplied by reference TRBV7-9 and TRBJ1-3, is DTGVSQNPRHKITKRGQNVTFRCDPISEHNRLYWYRQTLGQGPEFLTYFQNEAQLEKSRLLSDRFSAERPKGSFSTLEIQRTEQGDSAMYLCASTEEISGNTIYFGEGSWLTVV.

This chain joins TRBV10-3 and TRBJ1-5; 7 bases match TRBD1. The germline gives CDR1 ENHRY, CDR2 SYGVKD. J gave up 3 bases and V 6 bases, and 5 bases lay outside the gene matches. The CDR3 loop spans 14 amino acids. This chain's CDR3 is CAISLTGTNQPQHF. Here the CDR3 DNA reads TGTGCCATCAGCCTGACAGGGACCAATCAGCCCCAGCATTTT.

The V gene is TRBV19, the J gene TRBJ2-7; maybe TRBD1 (6 bases). V was shortened by 6 bases and J by 0 bases, with 12 bases between the two germline ends. Germline V gene data show CDR1 as LNHDA and CDR2 as SQIVND (reference sequence). The CDR3 extends over 14 amino acids. The CDR3 here is CASSPGTYSYEQYF. For the CDR3, the DNA is TGTGCCAGTAGCCCCGGGACATACTCCTACGAGCAGTACTTC.

V gene TRBV5-4 combines with J gene TRBJ2-3, with a weak D call TRBD2 (7 bases). Germline V gene lookup returns CDR1 SGHNT and CDR2 YYREEE (reference sequence). The CDR3 spans 15 residues. The V gene lost 2 bases and the J gene lost 3 bases, with 13 bases spanning the gap. CDR3 bases: TGTGCCAGCAGCTTAGGGGGGGGTAAGACAGATACGCAGTATTTT. This codes for CASSLGGGKTDTQYF.

This sequence joins TRBV4-3 and TRBJ1-3, with no clear D. V dropped 0 bases and J dropped 1 base, with 10 bases sitting between them. Germline assignment: CDR1 LGHNA and CDR2 YSLEER. The CDR3 runs 16 residues. This CDR3 is CASSQDHGRSGNTIYF. The DNA for the CDR3 is TGCGCCAGCAGCCAAGATCATGGGCGGTCTGGAAACACCATATATTTT.

The rearrangement joins TRBV5-6 to TRBJ2-7; D gene ambiguous. CDR3 length: 16 amino acids. V dropped 0 bases and J dropped 0 bases, with 13 bases sitting between them. Looked up from germline, CDR1 is SGHDT and CDR2 is YYEEEE. The CDR3 loop is CASSLAVWAPSYEQYF. CDR3 in DNA: TGTGCCAGCAGCTTGGCCGTGTGGGCCCCCTCCTACGAGCAGTACTTC.

V is TRBV19 and J is TRBJ2-7; 9 bases agree with TRBD1. V gave up 5 bases and J gave up 8 bases; unmatched junction bases: 13. The CDR3 is made up of 15 amino acids. In germline, CDR1 is LNHDA, CDR2 SQIVND (reference sequence). CDR3 DNA sequence: TGTGCCAGTAGTGCCCCCGGGACAGGGATTCTGAAGCAGTACTTC. It encodes CASSAPGTGILKQYF. The full variable domain, rest sourced from reference TRBV19 and TRBJ2-7, is DGGITQSPKYLFRKEGQNVTLSCEQNLNHDAMYWYRQDPGQGLRLIYYSQIVNDFQKGDIAEGYSVSREKKESFPLTVTSAQKNPTAFYLCASSAPGTGILKQYFGPGTRLTVT.

The chain carries TRBV28 and TRBJ1-4; D call uncertain. The V end lost 2 bases, the J end lost 6 bases, and 13 bases lay between the germline ends. CDR1 MDHEN and CDR2 SYDVKM come from the germline V gene. The CDR3 runs to 15 residues. In DNA, the CDR3 is TGTGCCAGCAGTTTAGCCGGGTCGCTTTATGAAAAACTGTTTTTT. Translated, it gives CASSLAGSLYEKLFF.

This clone has only one observation. The chain has TRBV29-1 and TRBJ1-1, with TRBD1 as a possible D gene (6 bases). Trimming stripped 7 bases from V and 5 bases from J, with 14 bases between. CDR3 length: 12 amino acids. The germline V gene encodes CDR1 SQVTM and CDR2 ANQGSEA. CDR3 nucleotides: TGCAGCGCCGGGACCCAGGGGACTGAAGCTTTCTTT. This translates into CSAGTQGTEAFF. Filled out from reference TRBV29-1 and TRBJ1-1, the complete variable domain reads SAVISQKPSRDICQRGTSLTIQCQVDSQVTMMFWYRQQPGQSLTLIATANQGSEATYESGFVIDKFPISRPNLTFSTLTVSNMSPEDSSIYLCSAGTQGTEAFFGQGTRLTVV.

The chain is built from TRBV2 and TRBJ2-3; 13 positions agree with TRBD2. The CDR3 runs 15 residues. Germline CDR1 is SNHLY and CDR2 is FYNNEI. V lost 6 bases to trimming and J lost 4 bases; unmatched junction nucleotides: 4. CDR3: CASRLTSGGADTQYF. The CDR3 nucleotides are TGTGCCAGCAGGCTAACTAGCGGGGGGGCAGATACGCAGTATTTT.

This chain connects TRBV28 to TRBJ1-4; the D gene is possibly TRBD1 (6 bases). The V end was cut by 2 bases, the J end by 5 bases, with 12 bases between. The CDR3 totals 15 residues. Per germline, CDR1 MDHEN and CDR2 SYDVKM. This chain's CDR3 is CASSLEDSPNEKLFF. CDR3 sequence (DNA): TGTGCCAGCAGTTTAGAGGACAGCCCAAATGAAAAACTGTTTTTT.

The rearrangement links TRBV18 to TRBJ1-1, with TRBD1 as a possible D gene (5 bases). The germline V gene encodes CDR1 KGHSH and CDR2 LQKENI. This CDR3 comprises 15 residues. V was cut by 2 bases and J by 1 base, with 11 bases left in between. The CDR3 coding sequence is TGTGCCAGCTCACCAGCGTTACAGGCGAACACTGAAGCTTTCTTT. Its protein product is CASSPALQANTEAFF.

This clone was observed a single time. The CDR3 nucleotides read TGCGCCAGCAGCGACACCGGGGGGACCACTGAAGCTTTCTTT. This sequence encodes CASSDTGGTTEAFF. The J gene is TRBJ1-1, the V gene TRBV5-1; possibly TRBD1 for D (5 bases). The V end lost 4 bases, the J end lost 4 bases, and 14 bases lay between the germline ends. CDR1 is SGHRS and CDR2 is YFSETQ in the germline V gene. This CDR3 contains 14 residues.

The chain recombines TRBV5-5 with TRBJ1-5, with D tentatively TRBD1 (6 bases). Trimming shortened V by 4 bases and J by 1 base, and 21 bases separated the two germline ends. The CDR3 loop spans 18 amino acids. In germline, CDR1 is SGHKS, CDR2 YYEKEE (reference sequence). In nucleotides, the CDR3 is TGTGCCAGCAGCCCTAATCCCTACAGGGATCCGAGCAATCAGCCCCAGCATTTT. This translates into CASSPNPYRDPSNQPQHF.

The chain employs TRBV4-1 and TRBJ1-3; D gene uncertain. Germline values: CDR1 MGHRA, CDR2 YSYEKL. The CDR3 has 16 residues. V gave up 0 bases and J gave up 0 bases, with 9 bases separating them. CDR3 DNA sequence: TGCGCCAGCAGCCAAGAGGGCACTAACTCTGGAAACACCATATATTTT. This codes for CASSQEGTNSGNTIYF.

This clone was seen only once. The chain uses TRBV19 and TRBJ1-2; D is unclear. Per the germline V gene, CDR1 is LNHDA and CDR2 is SQIVND (reference sequence). The CDR3 consists of 13 residues. Trimming pared 1 base from V and 7 bases from J, leaving 10 bases between. CDR3 DNA sequence: TGTGCCAGTAGTATAGGATGGAGCTCTGGCTACACCTTC. Amino acids: CASSIGWSSGYTF. The entire variable domain, with the rest obtained from reference TRBV19 and TRBJ1-2, is as follows: DGGITQSPKYLFRKEGQNVTLSCEQNLNHDAMYWYRQDPGQGLRLIYYSQIVNDFQKGDIAEGYSVSREKKESFPLTVTSAQKNPTAFYLCASSIGWSSGYTFGSGTRLTVV.

The chain links TRBV25-1 to TRBJ1-1; D unresolved. CDR1 is MGHDK and CDR2 is SYGVNS in the germline V gene. The CDR3 runs 14 residues. Trimming shortened V by 1 base and J by 1 base, and 7 bases separated the two germline ends. CDR3 sequence reads: CASSEWEQNTEAFF. The CDR3 DNA sequence: TGTGCCAGCAGTGAATGGGAGCAGAACACTGAAGCTTTCTTT.

This chain joins TRBV5-1 and TRBJ2-5; D is perhaps TRBD2 (6 bases). Trimming stripped 4 bases from V and 1 base from J, with 8 bases between. The CDR3 totals 13 residues. The germline V gene has CDR1 SGHRS and CDR2 YFSETQ. In DNA form, the CDR3 reads TGCGCCAGCAGCATAGCGGCCCAAGAGACCCAGTACTTC. This gives the protein CASSIAAQETQYF.

V is TRBV12-5 and J is TRBJ2-1, with TRBD2 matching over 10 bases. The V segment lost 7 bases and the J segment 8 bases; nucleotides outside the gene matches: 11. CDR3 length: 15 residues. Germline assignment: CDR1 LGHNT and CDR2 FRNRAP. The CDR3 nucleotides are TGTGCTAGTGCCCTGGCAGGTAGCGGGGGGTATGAGCAGTTCTTC. This encodes CASALAGSGGYEQFF.